The 13 T cell receptor beta chains in this list originate from one sample, sequenced in a study of cytomegalovirus exposure and HLA in healthy donors. PCR was performed using 60 Vbeta and 13 Jbeta primers. Libraries were prepared by immunoSEQ multiplex PCR; TCRdb keeps only in-frame clonotypes and omits some of them. The data contain 150,000 to 200,000 clones, 70% to 80% of them singletons. Specimen: PBMCs. The source of these receptors is a man younger than 35 in good health and CMV-seropositive.

Turning to this clone: This same CDR3 is encoded by further DNA sequences in the sample. The rearrangement links TRBV4-1 to TRBJ2-3; 7 bases line up with TRBD1. After removal of 2 bases from V and 6 bases from J, the junction contained 14 bases not matched to a gene. The CDR3 length is 17 residues. Germline V gives CDR1 MGHRA, CDR2 YSYEKL. The CDR3 loop reads CASSQTPGTEVKDTQYF. CDR3 bases: TGCGCCAGCAGCCAAACCCCCGGGACAGAAGTCAAGGATACGCAGTATTTT.

This clone was recorded a few times. CDR3 nucleotide sequence: TGTGCCAGCAGTTTAATCATGCGGGGGACCCACGAGCAGTACTTC. Amino acids: CASSLIMRGTHEQYF. V is TRBV27 and J is TRBJ2-7; 7 positions match TRBD2. Germline lookup yields CDR1 MNHEY and CDR2 SMNVEV (reference sequence). CDR3 size: 15 residues. The trim removed 2 bases at V and 5 bases at J, leaving 9 bases unmatched.

This clone was counted once. V and J are TRBV7-9 and TRBJ2-2, with D hard to call. Trimming took off 1 base at V and 13 bases at J, with 16 bases between the two ends. This CDR3 has 14 residues. Germline CDR1 SEHNR, CDR2 FQNEAQ (reference sequence). In nucleotides, the CDR3 is TGTGCCAGCAGCTTAGTATCCCCCACCAGTACGCTGTTTTTT. Its translation is CASSLVSPTSTLFF.

The chain couples TRBV5-1 to TRBJ1-1, with TRBD1 identical over 8 bases. V shed 0 bases, J shed 0 bases, and the junction held 4 bases outside the gene matches. This CDR3 has 16 amino acids. Germline V lookup: CDR1 SGHRS, CDR2 YFSETQ. The CDR3 DNA is TGCGCCAGCAGCTTGGGGGGGGGACAGGTGAACACTGAAGCTTTCTTT. It is translated as CASSLGGGQVNTEAFF.

In this sample, this clone turned up a few times. The chain is built from TRBV7-9 and TRBJ2-1; a weak D match, TRBD2 (5 bases). The CDR3 is 14 residues long. The V gene lost 4 bases and the J gene lost 9 bases, with 16 bases spanning the gap. Germline CDR1 reads SEHNR; CDR2 reads FQNEAQ (reference sequence). CDR3 loop: CASSSRYGVGEQFF. In DNA form, the CDR3 reads TGTGCCAGCAGCTCCCGGTACGGGGTTGGTGAGCAGTTCTTC.

J is TRBJ2-1 and V is TRBV27; perhaps TRBD1 as D (5 bases). Trimming took 6 bases from V and 3 from J, leaving 12 bases between them. CDR1 MNHEY and CDR2 SMNVEV come from the germline V gene (reference sequence). The length of the CDR3 is 14 residues. The CDR3 nucleotides read TGTGCCAGCAGCCTCGACAGAGGCTACAATGAGCAGTTCTTC. This codes for CASSLDRGYNEQFF.

The V call is TRBV4-2, the J call TRBJ2-1, with TRBD2 identical over 7 bases. Germline V lookup: CDR1 LGHNA, CDR2 YNFKEQ. V shed 0 bases and J 4 bases; nucleotides not matched to a gene: 9. The CDR3 extends over 17 amino acids. Written as DNA, the CDR3 is TGTGCCAGCAGCCAAGACATCTCTAGCGGAGCTTACAATGAGCAGTTCTTC. This gives the protein CASSQDISSGAYNEQFF.

This sequence joins TRBV6-1 and TRBJ2-7; tentative D call: TRBD1 (5 bases). Germline CDR1 MNHNS, CDR2 SASEGT. With 8 bases removed from V and 1 base from J, the gap between germline ends came to 9 bases. This CDR3 contains 12 residues. In nucleotides, the CDR3 is TGTGCCAGCTGCAGGACATCCTACGAGCAGTACTTC. Protein sequence: CASCRTSYEQYF.

J is TRBJ2-7 and V is TRBV6-8, with TRBD1 matching over 7 bases. There are 17 residues in the CDR3. Germline trimming cut 5 bases from V and 0 bases from J; bases unmatched to any gene: 13. Germline V lookup: CDR1 MNHGY, CDR2 SAAAGT. The CDR3 DNA reads as TGTGCCAGCAGTGCATACTCCGGGACAGCAGTCTCCTACGAGCAGTACTTC. It is translated as CASSAYSGTAVSYEQYF.

This clone was picked up a small number of times. The V gene is TRBV4-1, the J gene TRBJ1-1; D not resolved. Germline assignment: CDR1 MGHRA and CDR2 YSYEKL. The V and J ends lost 1 base and 2 bases respectively, with 5 bases between them. The CDR3 runs 13 residues. The CDR3 nucleotides read TGCGCCAGCAGCCAAGGTACTAACACTGAAGCTTTCTTT. It yields the protein CASSQGTNTEAFF.

This clone was observed once. The V gene is TRBV19, the J gene TRBJ2-1, with 14 positions matching TRBD2. The trim removed 4 bases at V and 8 bases at J, leaving 7 bases unmatched. This CDR3 is 16 amino acids long. Germline CDR1 reads LNHDA; CDR2 reads SQIVND (reference sequence). The chain's CDR3 is CASSTRTSGRKDEQFF. The CDR3 DNA is TGTGCCAGTAGTACGAGGACTAGCGGGAGGAAGGATGAGCAGTTCTTC.

The V gene is TRBV5-1, the J gene TRBJ2-2, with TRBD1 as a possible D gene (5 bases). Trimming removed 2 bases from V and 0 bases from J, with 11 bases in between. Germline V CDR1 and CDR2: SGHRS, YFSETQ. The CDR3 has 16 amino acids. CDR3 sequence: CASSFGAASNTGELFF. The CDR3 DNA sequence: TGCGCCAGCAGCTTTGGGGCAGCCTCGAACACCGGGGAGCTGTTTTTT.

Comments on this clone: The conserved final phenylalanine or tryptophan is absent from the CDR3, which likely points to a read error. V is TRBV5-6 and J is TRBJ1-6, with D perhaps TRBD1 (6 bases). Germline V CDR1 and CDR2: SGHDT, YYEEEE. V was pared by 2 bases and J by 8 bases, with 11 bases between. There are 14 residues in the CDR3. Written as DNA, the CDR3 is TGTGCCAGCAGCTTAGCACAGGGCGATTCACCCCTCCACCTT. As protein: CASSLAQGDSPLHL.